The rows below give T cell receptor beta chains drawn from one sample of a study of T-cell reconstitution after alpha-beta-depleted transplantation in children. MiXCR was run by TCRdb on the PCR reads, yielding one entry per CDR3 protein. This sample has 450,000 to 550,000 distinct CDR3 sequences, with about 10% found just once. This specimen consisted of PBMCs, mostly from graft donor cells, obtained 180 days after TCRalphabeta/CD19-depleted stem cell transplant. The receptors originated from a female patient between 2 and 10 years old who had a stem cell transplant for aplastic anemia, so the T cells may come from the graft donor. Each CDR3 is given with its conserved first and last residue. The D gene is left open where the match is weak. The size field is filled for only some rows; it gives once, few, many or a size class.

j_call clone_size v_call d_call cdr3_nt cdr3_aa
TRBJ2-2 - TRBV20-1 TRBD2 TGCAGTGCTCCTAAATGGGCGGGGGGGGTCACCGGGGAGCTGTTTTTT CSAPKWAGGVTGELFF
TRBJ2-7 few TRBV18 - TGTGCCAGCTCACCACCGCGGCAGCCTAACTCCTACGAGCAGTACTTC CASSPPRQPNSYEQYF
TRBJ2-1 - TRBV20-1 - TGCAGTGCTAGAGGGTCGCCCGGTGAGCAGTTCTTC CSARGSPGEQFF
TRBJ2-1 many TRBV20-1 - TGCAGTGCCCTACCGCCAGGGGAAAGCTCCTACAATGAGCAGTTCTTC CSALPPGESSYNEQFF
TRBJ2-3 - TRBV7-2 - TGTGCCAGCAACTTTATGGGCTCCCCTGCGGATACGCAGTATTTT CASNFMGSPADTQYF
TRBJ1-1 - TRBV4-3 - TGCGCCAGCAGCCAATTGGACAGCTACACTGAAGCTTTCTTT CASSQLDSYTEAFF
TRBJ1-2 few TRBV14 - TGTGCCAGCAGCCAAGTGCAGCACTATGGCTACACCTTC CASSQVQHYGYTF
TRBJ2-5 many TRBV28 TRBD1 TGTGCCAGCAGTGAGACCGGGACAGGGGGCCCGTCGGGGGAGACCCAGTACTTC CASSETGTGGPSGETQYF
TRBJ2-3 few TRBV28 - TGTGCCAGCAGTCCCCCGGGACGGAACACAGATACGCAGTATTTT CASSPPGRNTDTQYF
TRBJ2-4 - TRBV11-2 - TGTGCCAGCAGCTTAGTTCGGCGGACGAACATTCAGTACTTC CASSLVRRTNIQYF
TRBJ2-2 - TRBV4-1 TRBD1 TGCGCCAGCAGCCTCCACAGGGGGCGCCCTTACACCGGGGAGCTGTTTTTT CASSLHRGRPYTGELFF
TRBJ2-1 few TRBV25-1 TRBD2 TGTGCCAGCAGTGAAGGGTTTTTATTTAGCGGGGGAGACAATGAGCAGTTCTTC CASSEGFLFSGGDNEQFF
TRBJ1-4 many TRBV20-1 TRBD1 TGCAGTGCTAGAGATGCAAGACAGGGCCCCGAAAAACTGTTTTTT CSARDARQGPEKLFF
TRBJ1-1 many TRBV28 - TGTGCCAGCACCCTTCGGGGTTGGACTGAAGCTTTCTTT CASTLRGWTEAFF
TRBJ2-7 few TRBV28 TRBD2 TGTGCCAGCAGTTTTCTTCTTCGGCTAGCGGGAGTTGGGCACGAGCAGTACTTC CASSFLLRLAGVGHEQYF
TRBJ2-6 few TRBV5-1 TRBD1 TGCGCCAGCAGCTTAACAGGGGACGTCCTGACTTTC CASSLTGDVLTF
TRBJ1-1 - TRBV7-8 - TGTGCCAGCAGCTCCGCAGGTGGACTGAGCACTGAAGCTTTCTTT CASSSAGGLSTEAFF
TRBJ2-1 - TRBV10-3 TRBD1 TGTGCCACCGGTCAGGAAATTCTCAGACAGGGAATGAAGAATGCGCAGTTCTTC CATGQEILRQGMKNAQFF
TRBJ2-2 few TRBV20-1 - TGCAGTGCTCAGGACCGAACGGGAGATAATACCGGGGAGCTGTTTTTT CSAQDRTGDNTGELFF
TRBJ1-5 - TRBV15 TRBD1 TGTGCCACCAGCAGGACACAGGGGGCGAGACAGCCCCAGCATTTT CATSRTQGARQPQHF
TRBJ2-5 many TRBV10-3 - TGTGCCATCAGTGTTGGTCAGGAGGAGACCCAGTACTTC CAISVGQEETQYF
TRBJ1-2 few TRBV4-3 TRBD1 TGCGCCAGCAGCCACGCCGGGACAGGGGCCGATGGCTACACCTTC CASSHAGTGADGYTF
TRBJ1-5 many TRBV5-1 - TGCGCCAGCAGCTTGGATGGACAGAATCAGCCCCAGCATTTT CASSLDGQNQPQHF
TRBJ2-1 few TRBV7-9 - TGTGCCAGCACCACAACGGAGGGCTCCTACAATGAGCAGTTCTTC CASTTTEGSYNEQFF
TRBJ2-1 - TRBV9 TRBD2 TGTGCCAGCAGCGCCAGACTAGCGGGAGGGAATGAGCAGTTCTTC CASSARLAGGNEQFF
TRBJ2-1 once TRBV29-1 - TGCAGCGTTGCAGGGCAGGGGTCCTACAATGAGCAGTTCTTC CSVAGQGSYNEQFF
TRBJ2-5 - TRBV5-1 - TGCGCCAGCAGCCAATCCGGGGTGCACGAGACCCAGTACTTC CASSQSGVHETQYF
TRBJ2-1 - TRBV19 - TGTGCCAGTAGTATGAGGCCTAACTCCTACAATGAGCAGTTCTTC CASSMRPNSYNEQFF
TRBJ1-2 few TRBV25-1 - TGTGCCAGCAGCGAAGTAAGGGATGGCTACACCTTC CASSEVRDGYTF
TRBJ2-7 many TRBV6-5 TRBD1 TGTGCCAGCAGTTATTCGGGACAGAATGACGAGCAGTACTTC CASSYSGQNDEQYF
TRBJ2-7 many TRBV5-6 TRBD2 TGTGCCAGCAGCCCGTGGACTAGCGGGATTTACGAGCAGTACTTC CASSPWTSGIYEQYF
TRBJ1-4 few TRBV11-2 - TGTGCCAGCAGCTCTCTACCAGGACACCTCATTGCAACTAATGAAAAACTGTTTTTT CASSSLPGHLIATNEKLFF
TRBJ1-4 many TRBV10-3 - TGTGCCATCGGGGGAACTAATGAAAAACTGTTTTTT CAIGGTNEKLFF
TRBJ2-1 - TRBV2 TRBD2 TGTGCCAGCAGTGAAGGGGGACTAGTTGACAATGAGCAGTTCTTC CASSEGGLVDNEQFF
TRBJ1-2 few TRBV15 TRBD1 TGTGCCACAGCCGGGACAGGGTCAAACGGCTACACCTTC CATAGTGSNGYTF
TRBJ2-5 few TRBV7-2 - TGTGCCAGCAGCCGACGAGCAGGGACGGAGACCCAGTACTTC CASSRRAGTETQYF
TRBJ1-4 - TRBV2 - TGTGCCAGCAGTGAAGCGGGAATCCTCCCAGGGGAATCTCCTTTT CASSEAGILPGESPF
TRBJ1-2 - TRBV30 - TGTGCCTGGAGTGGGAATCGGATCTACACCTTC CAWSGNRIYTF